Sequencing of this T cell receptor beta chain was carried out in a study of T cells in Graves' hyperthyroidism and ophthalmopathy. This clonotype occurred a few times. From RNA transcripts, TCR beta CDR3 regions were amplified. The primer set for the first-round RT-PCR of the TCR CDR3 was HTBI. TCRdb re-called the multiplex PCR reads through MiXCR, storing one row per CDR3 protein. The sample has fewer than 350,000 distinct CDR3 sequences; roughly 15% are singletons. The CDR3 is made up of 17 amino acids. CDR1 and CDR2 (germline): LNHDA, SQIVND (reference sequence). The trim removed 5 bases at V and 2 bases at J, leaving 14 bases unmatched. Each patient was aged 18 to 65 and had newly diagnosed hyperthyroidism of under 2 months' duration.

Specimen: blood. The chain is built from TRBV19 and TRBJ1-2, with 7 bases identical to TRBD1. This receptor was taken from a woman aged 45-65 years with Graves' hyperthyroidism that later progressed to Graves' ophthalmopathy. In DNA, the CDR3 is TGTGCCAGTAGTCTCCGACAGGGAGCCGACTTAAACTATGGCTACACCTTC. This encodes CASSLRQGADLNYGYTF.